This T cell receptor beta chain originates from a study of CD8+ T cells in alopecia areata. Study-wide results and caveats: An increase in clonality over normal scalp was evident in lesional scalp, especially alopecia totalis/universalis.

Described treatment: oral pan-JAK inhibitor, 5-10 mg twice daily. Reverse transcription of extracted RNA yielded cDNA, which provided the sequencing template. The data were produced by immunoSEQ multiplex PCR, yet TCRdb's version contains in-frame clones alone and is incomplete. Of 150,000 to 200,000 clones listed, roughly three fifths are singletons. About this clone itself: Its antigen is not known.

This CDR3 spans 16 amino acids. Germline CDR1 reads GTSNPN; CDR2 reads SVGIG (reference sequence). The ends were cut back, 2 bases at V and 1 base at J, with 17 bases in the middle. The source is a human donor with alopecia areata. Material: CD4+ T cells sorted from blood, obtained at week 4, from a patient treated with tofacitinib. The chain recombines TRBV30 with TRBJ1-2; D perhaps matches TRBD1 (5 bases). The CDR3 bases are TGTGCCTGGAGTAAACGGTCGGGGGTAATTAACTATGGCTACACCTTC. Translating it yields CAWSKRSGVINYGYTF.